Sequencing of this T cell receptor (beta chain) was carried out in a study of chemoradiotherapy in HPV16-positive cancers. Study summary: A couple of HPV16-positive patients' cells yielded candidate HPV-specific clones and common motifs. Findings and limits, study-wide: Candidate HPV-specific clones and E7-related TCR motifs grew in tumor during treatment. Functional assays defining HPV-specific T cells used only a couple of HPV16-positive patients.

Comment on this clone: The antigen is undetermined.

Profiled with immunoSEQ multiplex PCR; TCRdb holds only in-frame clones, not every one. The data show about 7,900 clones, with approximately 91% seen just once and less than 4% held by the top ten. With V trimmed by 4 bases and J by 4 bases, 7 bases remained unmatched. Looked up from germline, CDR1 is MGHRA and CDR2 is YSYEKL. CDR3 length equals 17 residues. Sequences were derived from blood, sampled from a patient who underwent chemoradiotherapy. The rearrangement links TRBV4-1 to TRBJ1-4; 12 positions match TRBD1. This receptor was obtained from a human donor with HPV-associated anogenital cancer. This CDR3 is CASSLAGQGAVNEKLFF. The DNA of the CDR3 is TGCGCCAGCAGCCTAGCGGGACAGGGGGCTGTTAATGAAAAACTGTTTTTT.